This is a list of T cell receptor beta chains from one sample in a study of T-cell memory formation after mild COVID-19. TCRdb reanalysed the 5' RACE reads using MiXCR and keeps one entry per CDR3 protein. Among 200,000 to 250,000 distinct CDR3 sequences listed, 9.5% were seen once. Sample: PBMCs or a T cell subset sorted from them (not recorded which). These receptors were collected from a man younger than 30 who had mild COVID-19 (a few samples of this study predate the infection). Cell type and time point are not known. CDR3s include the opening cysteine and the closing phenylalanine or tryptophan. D genes are given only for firm matches. Size values are once, few and many counts, or a class for expanded clones, and some rows have none.

>.|few|TRBV6-2/TRBV6-3|TRBJ2-1
CASPYNEQFF
TGTGCCAGCCCCTACAATGAGCAGTTCTTC
>.|many|TRBV5-5|TRBJ1-3
CASSRREAGNTIYF
TGTGCCAGCAGCCGCAGGGAGGCCGGAAACACCATATATTTT
>.|many|TRBV7-2|TRBJ1-2
CASSLAPGAVGYTF
TGTGCCAGCAGCTTAGCGCCAGGGGCCGTTGGCTACACCTTC
>.|few|TRBV12-3/TRBV12-4|TRBJ1-2
CASSVGKGQDGYTF
TGTGCCAGCAGCGTTGGTAAGGGGCAAGATGGCTACACCTTC
>.|few|TRBV4-1|TRBJ2-2
CASSQINPGGELFF
TGCGCCAGCAGCCAAATTAATCCAGGCGGGGAGCTGTTTTTT
>.|few|TRBV12-5|TRBJ2-3
CASGLVVTGGGDLDTQYF
TGTGCTAGTGGTTTGGTAGTCACGGGCGGAGGTGATTTGGATACGCAGTATTTT
>TRBD1|.|TRBV18|TRBJ1-2
CASSPGQGSDGYTF
TGTGCCAGCTCACCCGGACAGGGATCGGATGGCTACACCTTC
>TRBD1|few|TRBV4-3|TRBJ1-4
CASSQVATGGSEKLFF
TGCGCCAGCAGCCAAGTGGCGACAGGGGGGAGTGAAAAACTGTTTTTT
>.|.|TRBV29-1|TRBJ1-1
CSVQGGGTEAFF
TGCAGCGTTCAAGGTGGGGGGACTGAAGCTTTCTTT
>.|.|TRBV10-3|TRBJ2-7
CAISESPATFYEQYF
TGTGCCATCAGTGAGTCTCCAGCTACTTTCTACGAGCAGTACTTC
>TRBD2|few|TRBV7-2|TRBJ2-6
CASSLVALAGGPGGANVLTF
TGTGCCAGCAGCTTAGTTGCGCTAGCGGGGGGCCCAGGGGGGGCCAACGTCCTGACTTTC
>TRBD1|few|TRBV7-9|TRBJ2-5
CASLRQGETQYF
TGTGCCAGCTTAAGACAGGGAGAGACCCAGTACTTC
>.|.|TRBV5-4|TRBJ2-3
CASSLGGARTDTQYF
TGTGCCAGCAGCTTGGGGGGGGCAAGAACAGATACGCAGTATTTT
>.|few|TRBV5-1|TRBJ1-5
CASSAEPNQPQHF
TGCGCCAGCAGCGCTGAGCCCAATCAGCCCCAGCATTTT
>.|.|TRBV29-1|TRBJ2-5
CSVDQGAETQYF
TGCAGCGTCGATCAAGGTGCGGAGACCCAGTACTTC
>.|many|TRBV4-2|TRBJ2-5
CASSQARGGQETQYF
TGTGCCAGCAGCCAAGCCCGGGGAGGCCAAGAGACCCAGTACTTC
>.|few|TRBV7-8|TRBJ1-6
CASSLRVATNSPLHF
TGTGCCAGCAGCTTAAGGGTGGCTACGAATTCACCCCTCCACTTT
>.|.|TRBV7-8|TRBJ1-1
CASSLSQGFPTEAFF
TGTGCCAGCAGCTTATCCCAAGGGTTCCCAACTGAAGCTTTCTTT
>.|.|TRBV29-1|TRBJ2-5
CSVVAGLQETQYF
TGCAGCGTTGTCGCAGGACTCCAAGAGACCCAGTACTTC
>.|few|TRBV7-2|TRBJ1-2
CASSSTTGNYGYTF
TGTGCCAGCAGCTCCACAACAGGGAACTATGGCTACACCTTC
>.|few|TRBV7-2|TRBJ2-2
CASSPLVGELFF
TGTGCCAGCAGCCCACTGGTCGGGGAGCTGTTTTTT
>TRBD2|many|TRBV4-2|TRBJ2-5
CASSRPPGLANETQYF
TGTGCCAGCAGCCGCCCCCCGGGACTAGCGAACGAGACCCAGTACTTC
>TRBD1|many|TRBV4-3|TRBJ2-1
CASSRQGPGNEQFF
TGCGCCAGCAGCCGACAGGGGCCGGGCAATGAGCAGTTCTTC
>TRBD1|.|TRBV20-1|TRBJ2-5
CSARGHQGAGETQYF
TGCAGTGCTAGAGGACACCAGGGGGCCGGGGAGACCCAGTACTTC
>.|.|TRBV2|TRBJ1-1
CASSEIPGNTEAFF
TGTGCCAGCAGTGAAATCCCAGGGAACACTGAAGCTTTCTTT
>TRBD2|many|TRBV3-1|TRBJ2-4
CASASGGKNIQYF
TGTGCCAGTGCTAGCGGGGGAAAAAACATTCAGTACTTC
>.|few|TRBV4-1|TRBJ2-2
CASSPGMYAKERDGELFF
TGCGCCAGCAGCCCCGGGATGTATGCAAAAGAACGTGACGGGGAGCTGTTTTTT
>TRBD1|.|TRBV9|TRBJ1-5
CASSAQGQLNQPQHF
TGTGCCAGCAGCGCCCAGGGACAGCTCAATCAGCCCCAGCATTTT
>.|.|TRBV19|TRBJ1-5
CASSIRLDQPQHF
TGTGCCAGTAGTATCCGGCTAGATCAGCCCCAGCATTTT
>.|.|TRBV5-4|TRBJ2-5
CASSLGTIKETQYF
TGTGCCAGCAGCTTAGGGACAATAAAAGAGACCCAGTACTTC
>.|.|TRBV10-3|TRBJ1-1
CAISEPQRNTEAFF
TGTGCCATCAGTGAGCCGCAGAGGAACACTGAAGCTTTCTTT
>TRBD2|few|TRBV7-3|TRBJ2-1
CASRIAGGDNEQFF
TGTGCCAGCAGAATAGCGGGGGGGGACAATGAGCAGTTCTTC
>.|.|TRBV12-3/TRBV12-4|TRBJ2-3
CASSYRGATDTQYF
TGTGCCAGCAGCTACCGGGGGGCGACAGATACGCAGTATTTT
>.|.|TRBV15|TRBJ2-2
CATSRTGNTGELFF
TGTGCCACCAGCAGAACCGGGAACACCGGGGAGCTGTTTTTT
>.|many|TRBV7-2|TRBJ2-5
CASSNPVGAGETQYF
TGTGCCAGCAGCAACCCCGTCGGGGCGGGGGAGACCCAGTACTTC
>.|many|TRBV12-3/TRBV12-4|TRBJ1-1
CASTQSVVPNTEAFF
TGTGCCAGCACCCAAAGTGTAGTGCCCAACACTGAAGCTTTCTTT
>.|medium-sized|TRBV5-1|TRBJ2-3
CASSLVASGTDTQYF
TGCGCCAGCAGCTTGGTTGCTAGCGGCACAGATACGCAGTATTTT
>TRBD2|.|TRBV3-1|TRBJ2-1
CASSQGLAGANEQFF
TGTGCCAGCAGCCAAGGCCTAGCGGGGGCCAATGAGCAGTTCTTC
>.|.|TRBV15|TRBJ2-5
CATSRVEETQYF
TGTGCCACCAGCAGAGTGGAGGAGACCCAGTACTTC
>TRBD1|many|TRBV5-1|TRBJ2-1
CASSKNPGQGINEQFF
TGCGCCAGCAGCAAAAATCCGGGACAGGGGATCAATGAGCAGTTCTTC
>.|few|TRBV5-1|TRBJ2-7
CASSLVGVSSYEQYF
TGCGCCAGCAGCTTGGTGGGGGTTAGCTCCTACGAGCAGTACTTC
>.|.|TRBV7-2|TRBJ2-2
CASSLWATRNTGELFF
TGTGCCAGCAGCTTGTGGGCCACCAGAAACACCGGGGAGCTGTTTTTT
>TRBD2|few|TRBV7-2|TRBJ2-4
CASSFGGTSGDKNIQYF
TGTGCCAGCAGCTTTGGGGGGACTAGCGGGGACAAAAACATTCAGTACTTC
>TRBD2|few|TRBV7-3|TRBJ2-7
CASSSGTSGTHHF
TGTGCCAGCAGCTCAGGGACTAGCGGGACCCACCACTTC
>.|.|TRBV3-1|TRBJ1-2
CASSRGPHGYTF
TGTGCCAGCAGCCGAGGCCCACATGGCTACACCTTC
>.|few|TRBV30|TRBJ1-6
CAWEEPYNSPLHF
TGTGCCTGGGAGGAACCGTATAATTCACCCCTCCACTTT
>.|many|TRBV9|TRBJ2-2
CASSSRATGELFF
TGTGCCAGCAGCTCTCGAGCCACCGGGGAGCTGTTTTTT
>TRBD1|.|TRBV13|TRBJ2-1
CASSRDRGIDEQFF
TGTGCCAGCAGCCGGGACAGGGGAATAGATGAGCAGTTCTTC
>.|.|TRBV20-1|TRBJ1-4
CSAPRVWDEKLFF
TGCAGTGCCCCGCGGGTCTGGGATGAAAAACTGTTTTTT
>TRBD1|many|TRBV30|TRBJ2-3
CAWSVQGADTQYF
TGTGCCTGGAGTGTACAGGGGGCAGATACGCAGTATTTT
>.|.|TRBV28|TRBJ1-1
CATFLSGAFF
TGTGCCACTTTTTTGTCAGGTGCTTTCTTT
>TRBD1|.|TRBV5-1|TRBJ2-2
CASSQGQGSTGELFF
TGCGCCAGCAGCCAAGGACAGGGGAGTACCGGGGAGCTGTTTTTT
>TRBD2|.|TRBV28|TRBJ2-3
CASTSGGRADTQYF
TGTGCCAGCACCAGCGGGGGGCGGGCAGATACGCAGTATTTT